The clone carrying this TCR beta chain has more than one count but fewer than ten. Source study methods: Amplification of reference gene primers was used by the study to estimate nucleated cell counts. Sequenced by immunoSEQ multiplex PCR; TCRdb stores in-frame clones only, minus some. The D gene and trimming were derived from the DNA, and the V and J assignments and clone size from that table. The sample yields around 170,000 clones, about four fifths seen once. V lost 1 base and J lost 8; bases outside the gene matches: 16. This CDR3 comprises 18 residues. Germline lookup yields CDR1 MNHNS and CDR2 SASEGT. The sample comes from a study of blood T cell repertoires in COVID-19. On the study more broadly: Donors in the United States, Italy and Spain gave samples during acute or convalescent COVID-19. PBMCs, B-cell-depleted T cells, or T cells were the source of the cDNA or gDNA that made up the material.

The clonotype comes from a man between 65 and 85 years old with active or convalescent COVID-19. This chain uses TRBV6-1 with TRBJ1-4; TRBD1 matches 7 bases. Sequencing was carried out using peripheral blood. The CDR3 region has the DNA TGTGCCAGCAGTGAAGGGCCCCCCGGGACAGCTATGCAAGAAAAACTGTTTTTT. Translation gives CASSEGPPGTAMQEKLFF.